Listed below are T cell receptor beta chains from one sample, sequenced in a study of Ad26.COV2.S vaccination and SARS-CoV-2 variants. Profiling relied on immunoSEQ multiplex PCR, and the TCRdb table lists in-frame clones only, not all of them. This sample has some 320,000 clones, with 85% found just once. The input for sequencing was peripheral blood, taken in a trial of Ad26.COV2.S vaccine versus placebo. The origin of the receptors is a person aged 18 to 59 who received the Ad26.COV2.S COVID-19 vaccine or a placebo. Each CDR3 is given with its conserved first and last residue. The order of the fields is D gene, V gene, clone size, J gene, CDR3 protein, CDR3 DNA. The D gene is left open where the match is weak. Clone size, where shown, is once, few, many, or a class for clones that have expanded.

NA	TRBV10-3	NA	TRBJ2-3	CAISESGTSTDTQYF	TGTGCCATCAGTGAGTCTGGGACCAGCACAGATACGCAGTATTTT
NA	TRBV4-2	NA	TRBJ2-2	CASSRRQDGGELFF	TGTGCCAGCAGCCGCAGACAGGACGGCGGGGAGCTGTTTTTT
NA	TRBV6-5	NA	TRBJ2-3	CASSLLGSSTDTQYF	TGTGCCAGCAGCCTCCTAGGGTCTAGCACAGATACGCAGTATTTT
TRBD1	TRBV2	NA	TRBJ1-5	CASSGIIGQGGDQPQHF	TGTGCCAGCAGTGGCATTATTGGACAGGGGGGAGATCAGCCCCAGCATTTT
TRBD2	TRBV29-1	once	TRBJ2-3	CSVGLAGGNTDTQYF	TGCAGCGTTGGGTTAGCGGGGGGGAACACAGATACGCAGTATTTT
NA	TRBV6-5	NA	TRBJ2-5	CASERVGQETQYF	TGTGCCAGCGAGAGGGTGGGCCAAGAGACCCAGTACTTC
NA	TRBV9	NA	TRBJ2-2	CASSVVDINTGELFF	TGTGCCAGCAGCGTAGTGGACATCAACACCGGGGAGCTGTTTTTT
TRBD1	TRBV19	NA	TRBJ2-3	CASSNRGTDTQYF	TGTGCCAGTAGTAACAGGGGGACAGATACGCAGTATTTT
NA	TRBV29-1	few	TRBJ1-1	CSVKRGGGTEAFF	TGCAGCGTTAAGAGAGGGGGGGGCACTGAAGCTTTCTTT
NA	TRBV15	NA	TRBJ2-3	CATSRVAPDTQYF	TGTGCCACCAGCAGAGTTGCCCCAGATACGCAGTATTTT
NA	TRBV10-3	once	TRBJ1-4	CAISVRINEKLFF	TGTGCCATCAGTGTCCGGATTAATGAAAAACTGTTTTTT
NA	TRBV15	NA	TRBJ2-1	CATSRDLASYNEQFF	TGTGCCACCAGCAGAGATCTTGCCTCCTACAATGAGCAGTTCTTC
NA	TRBV20-1	NA	TRBJ2-5	CSAGGTQYF	TGCAGTGCCGGGGGGACCCAGTACTTC
NA	TRBV20-1	NA	TRBJ1-2	CSASKGINYGYTF	TGCAGTGCTAGTAAGGGGATTAATTATGGCTACACCTTC
NA	TRBV7-3	NA	TRBJ2-3	CASSFSGLSTDTQYF	TGTGCCAGCAGCTTTTCTGGCCTTAGCACAGATACGCAGTATTTT
TRBD2	TRBV24-1	NA	TRBJ2-3	CATSDPGLAGVDF	TGTGCCACCAGTGATCCCGGACTAGCCGGAGTGGATTTT
NA	TRBV7-9	NA	TRBJ1-2	CASSPLAGYNYGYTF	TGTGCCAGCAGCCCCCTTGCAGGGTATAACTATGGCTACACCTTC
TRBD1	TRBV4-1	NA	TRBJ1-1	CASSQVQGGYTEAFF	TGCGCCAGCAGCCAAGTGCAGGGGGGTTACACTGAAGCTTTCTTT
NA	TRBV2	NA	TRBJ1-1	CASSGHLGSTEAFF	TGTGCCAGCAGTGGCCACCTGGGGAGCACTGAAGCTTTCTTT
NA	TRBV25-1	once	TRBJ1-4	CASSPMGGRNEKLFF	TGTGCCAGCAGCCCCATGGGGGGAAGAAATGAAAAACTGTTTTTT